Shown below are 27 T cell receptor beta chains from a single sample sequenced in a study of T cell repertoires in cytomegalovirus infection. Their recognized antigens are unknown. One entry per CDR3 protein results from TCRdb running MiXCR on the reads. The sample carries 370,000 or so distinct CDR3 sequences, just under 35% recorded once. The specimen comprised cultured PBMCs, sampled from culture after CMV antigen stimulation. These receptors came from a human donor in good health (CMV status not recorded). Some clones in this sample may be carry-over from other donors' samples.

This clonotype was detected only a few times. This chain joins TRBV11-3 and TRBJ2-5, with D unclear. Trimming removed 1 base from V and 0 bases from J, with 12 bases in between. Germline V lookup: CDR1 SGHNT, CDR2 YENEEA. The CDR3 loop spans 16 amino acids. CDR3 amino acids: CASSLGTSAYQETQYF. The DNA for the CDR3 is TGTGCCAGCAGCTTAGGGACCTCAGCGTACCAAGAGACCCAGTACTTC.

The CDR3 DNA sequence: TGTGCCAGCAGGACCTCGGGCACCGGTGGTGCTTTCTTT. This codes for CASRTSGTGGAFF. The chain employs TRBV6-5 and TRBJ1-1; D remains ambiguous. This CDR3 has 13 amino acids. V was shortened by 6 bases and J by 11 bases, with 19 bases between the two germline ends. The V gene's germline CDR1 is MNHEY and CDR2 SVGAGI.

The V gene is TRBV4-3, the J gene TRBJ2-2; D may correspond to TRBD1 or TRBD2 (5 bases each). V gave up 1 base and J gave up 2 bases, with 8 bases separating them. CDR1 is LGHNA, CDR2 YSLEER, per germline. The CDR3 runs 15 residues. CDR3 sequence (DNA): TGCGCCAGCAGCCAAGCGGGACCCAACACCGGGGAGCTGTTTTTT. Translating gives CASSQAGPNTGELFF.

This clonotype was recorded at least ten times. The chain recombines TRBV4-3 with TRBJ2-2, with 10 positions matching TRBD2. Germline lookup yields CDR1 LGHNA and CDR2 YSLEER. After removal of 2 bases from V and 1 base from J, the junction contained 1 base not matched to a gene. The length of the CDR3 is 16 residues. Here the CDR3 reads CASSQRLAGNTGELFF. CDR3 nucleotide sequence: TGCGCCAGCAGCCAACGACTAGCGGGGAACACCGGGGAGCTGTTTTTT.

J is TRBJ1-5 and V is TRBV19; D remains ambiguous. CDR1 LNHDA and CDR2 SQIVND come from the germline V gene (reference sequence). V was trimmed by 6 bases and J by 11 bases, leaving 14 bases between them. The CDR3 covers 12 residues. The CDR3 nucleotides read TGTGCCAGTAGCGAGCCCAGCGGCGCCCAGCATTTT. It is translated as CASSEPSGAQHF. Based on the CDR3 plus reference TRBV19 and TRBJ1-5, the full variable domain is DGGITQSPKYLFRKEGQNVTLSCEQNLNHDAMYWYRQDPGQGLRLIYYSQIVNDFQKGDIAEGYSVSREKKESFPLTVTSAQKNPTAFYLCASSEPSGAQHFGDGTRLSIL.

Written as DNA, the CDR3 is TGTGCCAGCAGCACCCGGACAGGCAATCAGCCCCAGCATTTT. Its protein product is CASSTRTGNQPQHF. V usage is TRBV7-8 and J usage is TRBJ1-5; D is perhaps TRBD1 (6 bases). Germline lookup yields CDR1 SGHVS and CDR2 FQNEAQ. The CDR3 covers 14 residues. Trimming shortened V by 5 bases and J by 2 bases, and 10 bases separated the two germline ends.

The sample holds a few counts of this clonotype. The rearrangement links TRBV7-8 to TRBJ2-1; TRBD2 might be the D (6 bases). This CDR3 region has 16 residues. Trimming removed 1 base from V and 9 bases from J, with 19 bases in between. Germline V gives CDR1 SGHVS, CDR2 FQNEAQ. CDR3 sequence reads: CASSLVPGRLRGEQFF. The DNA of the CDR3 is TGTGCCAGCAGCTTAGTACCGGGCAGGTTGCGGGGTGAGCAGTTCTTC.

This clonotype was picked up a small number of times. The chain couples TRBV6-2 or TRBV6-3 to TRBJ2-1; possibly TRBD2 for D (6 bases). V was shortened by 10 bases and J by 4 bases, with 20 bases between the two germline ends. This CDR3 region has 15 residues. Germline V gene sequence: CDR1 MNHEY, CDR2 SVGEGT. CDR3 sequence (DNA): TGTGCCACCCGGAAGGACTGGGCGGGATACAATGAGCAGTTCTTC. Encoded protein: CATRKDWAGYNEQFF.

This clonotype has a handful of counts. This chain joins TRBV28 and TRBJ1-1, with a weak D call TRBD1 (5 bases). V gave up 4 bases and J gave up 8 bases, with 11 bases separating them. The germline V gene encodes CDR1 MDHEN and CDR2 SYDVKM. CDR3 length: 12 residues. The CDR3 sequence: CASSSPTEEAFF. CDR3 DNA: TGTGCCAGCAGTTCCCCGACAGAAGAAGCTTTCTTT.

The V call is TRBV30, the J call TRBJ1-2; 8 nucleotides line up with TRBD1. The CDR3 has 13 amino acids. Per germline, CDR1 GTSNPN and CDR2 SVGIG (reference sequence). The V segment lost 2 bases and the J segment 6 bases; nucleotides outside the gene matches: 5. CDR3 sequence (DNA): TGTGCCTGGAGTCGCAGGGGGCAGAATGGCTACACCTTC. Translating gives CAWSRRGQNGYTF.

The gene calls are TRBV24-1 and TRBJ1-5; 9 nucleotides match TRBD1. V lost 4 bases, J lost 1 base, and 4 bases stayed unmatched. Germline assignment: CDR1 KGHDR and CDR2 SFDVKD. The CDR3 contains 16 residues. The CDR3 loop is CATSDPGQGSNQPQHF. Here the CDR3 DNA reads TGTGCCACCAGTGACCCCGGACAGGGGAGCAATCAGCCCCAGCATTTT.

This sequence joins TRBV6-6 and TRBJ1-2; the match to TRBD1 covers 8 bases. Losses at the gene ends were 6 bases for V and 4 bases for J; bases not matched to a gene: 10. The CDR3 is made up of 15 amino acids. Germline loops: CDR1 MNHNY, CDR2 SVGAGI (reference sequence). Written as DNA, the CDR3 is TGTGCCAGCAGCCGGACAGGGACGCAGGGCTATGGCTACACCTTC. Its protein product is CASSRTGTQGYGYTF.

The chain links TRBV20-1 to TRBJ1-1; no clear D gene. Trimming removed 6 bases from V and 0 bases from J, with 8 bases in between. The V gene's germline CDR1 is DFQATT and CDR2 SNEGSKA (reference sequence). CDR3 length: 12 residues. Here the CDR3 reads CSAWGMNTEAFF. In DNA form, the CDR3 reads TGCAGTGCATGGGGAATGAACACTGAAGCTTTCTTT.

This clonotype was counted only a few times. The chain is built from TRBV6-2 or TRBV6-3 and TRBJ2-2; D gene uncertain. Germline CDR1 reads MNHEY; CDR2 reads SVGEGT. Trimming stripped 6 bases from V and 3 bases from J, with 8 bases between. The CDR3 consists of 13 residues. The CDR3 nucleotides are TGTGCCAGCAGCGGCGGATACACCGGGGAGCTGTTTTTT. It specifies CASSGGYTGELFF.

The V call is TRBV28, the J call TRBJ2-3; 12 positions agree with TRBD2. CDR1 and CDR2 (germline): MDHEN, SYDVKM. The CDR3 is 17 residues long. Trimming removed 2 bases from V and 0 bases from J; junction bases left unmatched: 3. CDR3 DNA sequence: TGTGCCAGCAGTTTACTAGCGGGAGGGCAGAGCACAGATACGCAGTATTTT. Its translation: CASSLLAGGQSTDTQYF.

This sequence joins TRBV19 and TRBJ2-5; 10 nucleotides agree with TRBD2. Germline loops: CDR1 LNHDA, CDR2 SQIVND (reference sequence). Losses at the gene ends were 4 bases for V and 3 bases for J; bases not matched to a gene: 5. The CDR3 has 15 amino acids. CDR3: CASSTSGSKKETQYF. The CDR3 DNA sequence: TGTGCCAGTAGTACTAGCGGGAGTAAAAAAGAGACCCAGTACTTC.

This clonotype turned up a few times. This rearrangement joins TRBV7-8 to TRBJ2-3; 9 nucleotides match TRBD2. J lost 4 bases, V lost 5 bases, and 10 bases had no gene match. CDR1 and CDR2 from the germline V gene are SGHVS and FQNEAQ. The CDR3 totals 16 residues. In DNA form, the CDR3 reads TGTGCCAGCAGCAACCCAGCGGGAGGAAGGTCAGATACGCAGTATTTT. Its protein product is CASSNPAGGRSDTQYF.

The chain employs TRBV4-1 and TRBJ2-5; 10 bases line up with TRBD2. The germline gives CDR1 MGHRA, CDR2 YSYEKL. The CDR3 sequence is 18 residues long. Trimming at V came to 0 bases and at J to 4 bases, leaving 11 bases not matched to a gene. CDR3 DNA sequence: TGCGCCAGCAGCCAAGATGAGGCTAGCGGGAGTGGACCAGAGACCCAGTACTTC. This translates into CASSQDEASGSGPETQYF.

Ten or more counts support this clonotype. The CDR3 nucleotides are TGTGCCAGTAGTAGGGGGACAGGGAGGGCGTACAATGAGCAGTTCTTC. Encoded protein: CASSRGTGRAYNEQFF. This chain joins TRBV19 and TRBJ2-1, with TRBD1 matching 9 bases. The CDR3 runs to 16 residues. The V and J ends lost 4 bases and 4 bases, in that order; junction bases with no gene match: 8. The germline CDR1 and CDR2 sequences are LNHDA and SQIVND (reference sequence).

V is TRBV19 and J is TRBJ2-1; 7 bases are a match to TRBD2. The V gene's germline CDR1 is LNHDA and CDR2 SQIVND (reference sequence). Trimming cost V 7 bases and J 4 bases; bases outside gene matches: 10. The CDR3 has 15 residues. CDR3 amino acids: CASKTGTTLYNEQFF. CDR3 coding DNA: TGTGCCAGTAAAACCGGGACTACGTTGTACAATGAGCAGTTCTTC.

This clonotype was counted many times. The chain couples TRBV7-2 to TRBJ2-5, with TRBD2 identical over 7 bases. The CDR3 extends over 14 amino acids. J lost 4 bases, V lost 5 bases, and 7 bases had no gene match. The germline gives CDR1 SGHTA, CDR2 FQGNSA. The CDR3 coding sequence is TGTGCCAGCAGCATGCTAGCGGCACGAGAGACCCAGTACTTC. Protein sequence: CASSMLAARETQYF.

The chain combines TRBV12-3 or TRBV12-4 with TRBJ2-1; 7 bases align to TRBD1. CDR3 length: 16 amino acids. The V gene end was trimmed by 3 bases and the J gene end by 8 bases; junction bases not matched to a gene: 13. This CDR3 is CASSFLGDRAIDEQFF. The CDR3 nucleotides read TGTGCCAGCAGTTTCCTGGGAGACAGGGCAATCGATGAGCAGTTCTTC.

J is TRBJ2-2 and V is TRBV7-2; D gene uncertain. From germline, CDR1 is SGHTA and CDR2 FQGNSA. The CDR3 runs 11 residues. Trimming took 3 bases from V and 10 from J, leaving 6 bases between them. The CDR3 sequence is CASSLQVELFF. The CDR3 region has the DNA TGTGCCAGCAGCTTGCAGGTGGAGCTGTTTTTT.

This sequence joins TRBV4-2 and TRBJ2-5, with 12 bases lining up with TRBD2. CDR3 size: 15 residues. CDR1 and CDR2 (germline): LGHNA, YNFKEQ. After removal of 4 bases from V and 4 bases from J, the junction contained 4 bases not matched to a gene. CDR3 loop: CASSLQLAGGETQYF. The CDR3 DNA reads TGTGCCAGCAGCCTACAACTAGCGGGAGGAGAGACCCAGTACTTC.

This clonotype was counted ten times or more. This sequence joins TRBV28 and TRBJ2-6; 9 nucleotides align to TRBD1. The germline V gene encodes CDR1 MDHEN and CDR2 SYDVKM. The CDR3 covers 17 residues. V was pared by 9 bases and J by 0 bases, with 9 bases of the junction left unmatched. The CDR3 region has the DNA TGTGCCAGTAGCCCGGGACAGGGCCGCTCTGGGGCCAACGTCCTGACTTTC. Protein product: CASSPGQGRSGANVLTF.

This chain uses TRBV10-3 with TRBJ2-1, with D possibly matching TRBD2 (5 bases). V lost 5 bases, J lost 7 bases, and 6 bases lay in between. This CDR3 is built from 11 residues. Germline lookup yields CDR1 ENHRY and CDR2 SYGVKD. CDR3 in DNA: TGTGCCATCAGTAGGGAGAATGAGCAGTTCTTC. It yields the protein CAISRENEQFF.

The V call is TRBV7-3, the J call TRBJ2-5, with TRBD2 as a possible D gene (5 bases). Trimming cost V 2 bases and J 3 bases, with 10 bases left between them. The CDR3 has 14 amino acids. Germline V gives CDR1 SGHTA, CDR2 FQGTGA. The DNA for the CDR3 is TGTGCCAGCAGCTTAGTGGGAGCCAAAGAGACCCAGTACTTC. Protein sequence: CASSLVGAKETQYF.